This T cell receptor (beta chain) was identified in a study of blood T cells in healthy people across ages. The sample holds many counts of this clonotype. A second PCR, run for roughly 7 to 11 cycles, used a sample-barcoded 5' primer plus a J-beta primer mix. A single record per CDR3 protein comes from TCRdb applying MiXCR to the 5' RACE reads. The table records about 720,000 distinct CDR3 sequences, about 20% of them present only once. This CDR3 has 13 residues. From germline, CDR1 is PRHDT and CDR2 FYEKMQ (reference sequence). V shed 1 base and J shed 6 bases, with 7 bases lying between them. The material sequenced was blood. The gene calls are TRBV13 and TRBJ2-1; D not certain. This sequence was found in an older man in good health. The CDR3 loop reads CASSLVRSNEQFF. The CDR3 nucleotides are TGTGCCAGCAGCTTAGTTAGGAGCAATGAGCAGTTCTTC.